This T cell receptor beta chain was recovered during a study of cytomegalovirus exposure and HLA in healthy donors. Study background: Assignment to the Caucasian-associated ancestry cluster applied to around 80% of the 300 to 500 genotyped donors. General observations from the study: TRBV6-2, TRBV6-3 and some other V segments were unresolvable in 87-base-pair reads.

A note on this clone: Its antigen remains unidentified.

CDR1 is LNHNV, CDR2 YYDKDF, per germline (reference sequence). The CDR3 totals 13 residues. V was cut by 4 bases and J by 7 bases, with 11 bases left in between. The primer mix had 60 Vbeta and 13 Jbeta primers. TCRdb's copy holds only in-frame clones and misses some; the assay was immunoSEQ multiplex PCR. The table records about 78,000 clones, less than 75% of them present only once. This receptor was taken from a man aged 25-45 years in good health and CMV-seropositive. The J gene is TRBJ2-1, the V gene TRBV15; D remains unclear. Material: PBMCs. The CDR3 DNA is TGTGCCACCAGCAAAAAAACGGGTAATGAGCAGTTCTTC. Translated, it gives CATSKKTGNEQFF.